Shown below are 23 T cell receptor beta chains from a single sample sequenced in a study of T cell changes during pregnancy in multiple sclerosis. The assay was immunoSEQ multiplex PCR, and TCRdb's table has in-frame clones only and misses some. The sample yields about 43,000 clones, more than 75% seen once. Material: PBMCs (not recorded whether the cells were cultured). These TCRs come from a female donor with multiple sclerosis, enrolled in a pregnancy study.

The chain recombines TRBV27 with TRBJ2-7; 8 nucleotides agree with TRBD2. CDR3 length: 15 amino acids. J was trimmed by 4 bases and V by 0 bases; bases with no gene match: 5. Germline V lookup: CDR1 MNHEY, CDR2 SMNVEV (reference sequence). CDR3 loop: CASSLSDREGYEQYF. The DNA for the CDR3 is TGTGCCAGCAGTTTATCTGACCGGGAGGGGTACGAGCAGTACTTC.

This clone was detected once. This chain uses TRBV27 with TRBJ2-1, with 9 bases identical to TRBD2. CDR3 length: 15 amino acids. Germline CDR1 MNHEY, CDR2 SMNVEV (reference sequence). Trimming at V came to 5 bases and at J to 2 bases, leaving 4 bases not matched to a gene. The CDR3 loop is CASSPIAGAYNEQFF. The DNA for the CDR3 is TGTGCCAGCAGTCCGATAGCGGGAGCCTACAATGAGCAGTTCTTC.

The rearrangement links TRBV23-1 to TRBJ2-3, with TRBD1 identical over 7 bases. TRBV23-1 is designated an ORF whose function remains uncertain. This CDR3 contains 18 residues. Unmatched junction bases numbered 25, after V lost 10 bases and J lost 6 bases. DNA for the CDR3: TGCGCCATAAAGCTCTGTCGGACAGGCGAGGCGTTTGGGGATACGCAGTATTTT. Its translation: CAIKLCRTGEAFGDTQYF.

CDR3 protein: CASSSRGDTGELFF. The CDR3 DNA reads TGTGCCAGCAGTTCCAGGGGGGACACCGGGGAGCTGTTTTTT. The chain uses TRBV6-6 and TRBJ2-2; possibly TRBD1 for D (7 bases). V was cut by 4 bases and J by 3 bases, with 9 bases left in between. CDR1 MNHNY and CDR2 SVGAGI come from the germline V gene (reference sequence). The CDR3 loop spans 14 amino acids.

V and J are TRBV7-2 and TRBJ1-1; D is undetermined. Germline CDR1 and CDR2: SGHTA and FQGNSA. CDR3 size: 16 residues. The ends were cut back, 0 bases at V and 1 base at J, with 12 bases in the middle. In DNA form, the CDR3 reads TGTGCCAGCAGCTTAGCGCTGAGTTATTCGAACACTGAAGCTTTCTTT. Protein product: CASSLALSYSNTEAFF.

The chain carries TRBV10-1 and TRBJ1-2, with D uncertain. The ends were cut back, 5 bases at V and 4 bases at J, with 23 bases in the middle. CDR3 length equals 17 residues. Germline V gives CDR1 WNHNN, CDR2 SYGVQD (reference sequence). The CDR3 sequence: CASSFDTRSRKIYGYTF. In DNA, the CDR3 is TGCGCCAGCAGTTTTGACACAAGATCGCGAAAGATCTATGGCTACACCTTC.

The gene calls are TRBV12-5 and TRBJ2-7, with 9 bases matching TRBD1. V lost 2 bases, J lost 7 bases, and 9 bases stayed unmatched. The CDR3 length is 15 residues. Germline lookup yields CDR1 LGHNT and CDR2 FRNRAP. The DNA of the CDR3 is TGTGCTAGTGGTTTGACCACAGGGGGCTTGGGGGAGCAGTACTTC. Protein product: CASGLTTGGLGEQYF.

The chain recombines TRBV2 with TRBJ2-3; D is ambiguous. The length of the CDR3 is 12 residues. With 4 bases removed from V and 4 bases from J, the gap between germline ends came to 6 bases. Germline loops: CDR1 SNHLY, CDR2 FYNNEI. The CDR3 reads CASSGASDTQYF. CDR3 in DNA: TGTGCCAGCAGTGGCGCTTCAGATACGCAGTATTTT.

V is TRBV7-9 and J is TRBJ2-3; D gene ambiguous. The CDR3 is 12 residues long. Trimming stripped 5 bases from V and 3 bases from J, with 6 bases between. The germline CDR1 and CDR2 sequences are SEHNR and FQNEAQ (reference sequence). CDR3 DNA sequence: TGTGCCAGCAGCCGGTTGACAGATACGCAGTATTTT. Its translation: CASSRLTDTQYF.

The rearrangement uses TRBV4-2 and TRBJ2-1, with a weak D call TRBD2 (7 bases). Trimming pared 1 base from V and 5 bases from J, leaving 12 bases between. This CDR3 has 15 amino acids. Looked up from germline, CDR1 is LGHNA and CDR2 is YNFKEQ. CDR3 coding DNA: TGTGCCAGCAGCCAAGGACTAGCAGGGGACAATGAGCAGTTCTTC. Translating gives CASSQGLAGDNEQFF.

In DNA form, the CDR3 reads TGCGCCAGCAGCTTGTCACTTGGGGGAGGGGAGACCCAGTACTTC. This gives the protein CASSLSLGGGETQYF. The V and J genes are TRBV5-1 and TRBJ2-5; TRBD2 aligns across 7 bases. The CDR3 has 15 residues. J gave up 5 bases and V 1 base, and 8 bases lay outside the gene matches. Germline loops: CDR1 SGHRS, CDR2 YFSETQ.

This clone was detected once. This sequence joins TRBV18 and TRBJ2-3, with no clear D. CDR1 is KGHSH and CDR2 is LQKENI in the germline V gene. The CDR3 covers 14 residues. Trimming stripped 0 bases from V and 2 bases from J, with 6 bases between. The CDR3 DNA sequence: TGTGCCAGCTCACCACCGAGTTCCACAGATACGCAGTATTTT. The encoded protein is CASSPPSSTDTQYF.

This chain joins TRBV5-1 and TRBJ2-3; 8 nucleotides match TRBD2. Trimming took 2 bases from V and 0 from J; bases not matched to a gene: 5. This CDR3 contains 16 residues. Germline CDR1 and CDR2: SGHRS and YFSETQ. The DNA of the CDR3 is TGCGCCAGCAGCTTAGCTAGCGGGTCAAGCACAGATACGCAGTATTTT. Protein sequence: CASSLASGSSTDTQYF.

The genes are TRBV19 and TRBJ1-2; the match to TRBD1 covers 7 bases. Germline trimming cut 5 bases from V and 0 bases from J; bases unmatched to any gene: 3. Germline-derived CDR1 and CDR2 are LNHDA and SQIVND (reference sequence). The CDR3 extends over 14 amino acids. This CDR3 reads CASSEGTANYGYTF. The CDR3 coding sequence is TGTGCCAGTAGTGAGGGGACAGCTAACTATGGCTACACCTTC.

The rearrangement joins TRBV9 to TRBJ1-1; D is undetermined. V was cut by 0 bases and J by 8 bases, with 20 bases left in between. Germline V gene lookup returns CDR1 SGDLS and CDR2 YYNGEE. The CDR3 is made up of 16 amino acids. For the CDR3, the DNA is TGTGCCAGCAGCGTAGGTTTAGGGTGGGTTTCCGAGGAAGCTTTCTTT. This sequence encodes CASSVGLGWVSEEAFF. Supplemented by reference TRBV9 and TRBJ1-1, the full variable domain reads DSGVTQTPKHLITATGQRVTLRCSPRSGDLSVYWYQQSLDQGLQFLIQYYNGEERAKGNILERFSAQQFPDLHSELNLSSLELGDSALYFCASSVGLGWVSEEAFFGQGTRLTVV.

This chain connects TRBV7-2 to TRBJ2-5; TRBD1 or TRBD2 may be the D gene (6 bases each). The CDR3 runs to 14 residues. Deletions cut 5 bases from V and 5 bases from J, with 15 bases between. CDR1 and CDR2 (germline): SGHTA, FQGNSA. CDR3 in DNA: TGTGCCAGCAGCGGAGGGAATAGGGGGGAGACCCAGTACTTC. It is translated as CASSGGNRGETQYF.

This chain links TRBV29-1 with TRBJ2-7; weak D call: TRBD2 (6 bases). Trimming removed 5 bases from V and 4 bases from J, with 12 bases in between. Looked up from germline, CDR1 is SQVTM and CDR2 is ANQGSEA. This CDR3 region has 12 residues. This CDR3 is CSVFQEGYEQYF. As DNA, the CDR3 is TGCAGCGTTTTTCAGGAGGGGTACGAGCAGTACTTC.

This clone occurred once. The CDR3 spells CASSLALGGDTQYF. Written as DNA, the CDR3 is TGCGCCAGCAGCTTGGCTTTAGGGGGGGATACGCAGTATTTT. The chain carries TRBV5-1 and TRBJ2-3; D tentatively reads TRBD1 or TRBD2 (6 bases each). This CDR3 is built from 14 residues. In germline, CDR1 is SGHRS, CDR2 YFSETQ. V dropped 0 bases and J dropped 6 bases, with 11 bases sitting between them.

The chain is built from TRBV25-1 and TRBJ2-7; the match to TRBD2 covers 9 bases. Unmatched junction bases numbered 7, after V lost 8 bases and J lost 2 bases. In germline, CDR1 is MGHDK, CDR2 SYGVNS. This CDR3 comprises 14 residues. The CDR3 sequence is CASGGTSSPYEQYF. For the CDR3, the DNA is TGTGCCAGCGGAGGGACTAGCTCCCCCTACGAGCAGTACTTC.

The chain uses TRBV5-1 and TRBJ1-3; the match to TRBD1 covers 7 bases. Germline assignment: CDR1 SGHRS and CDR2 YFSETQ. The CDR3 runs to 16 residues. Trimming at V came to 4 bases and at J to 0 bases, leaving 7 bases not matched to a gene. The CDR3 nucleotides read TGCGCCAGCAGCCCCGGGACAGCCTACTCTGGAAACACCATATATTTT. Protein sequence: CASSPGTAYSGNTIYF. The full variable domain, its missing parts supplied by reference TRBV5-1 and TRBJ1-3, is KAGVTQTPRYLIKTRGQQVTLSCSPISGHRSVSWYQQTPGQGLQFLFEYFSETQRNKGNFPGRFSGRQFSNSRSEMNVSTLELGDSALYLCASSPGTAYSGNTIYFGEGSWLTVV.

This chain uses TRBV11-2 with TRBJ2-1; D possibly corresponds to TRBD2 (5 bases). The CDR3 sequence is 13 residues long. Germline CDR1 reads SGHAT; CDR2 reads FQNNGV. V lost 0 bases and J 7 bases, leaving 7 bases between the germline ends. The DNA of the CDR3 is TGTGCCAGCAGCTTAGATACGGGGAATGAGCAGTTCTTC. Translation: CASSLDTGNEQFF.

V and J are TRBV5-1 and TRBJ2-7; D unresolved. Trimming removed 0 bases from V and 0 bases from J, with 13 bases in between. CDR1 and CDR2 from the germline V gene are SGHRS and YFSETQ. This CDR3 is built from 16 residues. In nucleotides, the CDR3 is TGCGCCAGCAGCTTGGAGGAGCGAGCTTACTCCTACGAGCAGTACTTC. Its protein product is CASSLEERAYSYEQYF.

The sample holds one count of this clone. The rearrangement links TRBV25-1 to TRBJ1-4; D not certain. The germline V gene encodes CDR1 MGHDK and CDR2 SYGVNS. Trimming pared 3 bases from V and 10 bases from J, leaving 12 bases between. The CDR3 extends over 13 amino acids. The CDR3 sequence: CASSETSVGKLFF. The CDR3 bases are TGTGCCAGCAGTGAGACCTCCGTGGGAAAACTGTTTTTT.